This is a list of T cell receptor beta chains from one sample in a study of T cells in Graves' hyperthyroidism and ophthalmopathy. MiXCR, run by TCRdb on the multiplex PCR reads, gives a single entry per CDR3 protein. The repertoire holds 470,000 or so distinct CDR3 sequences, roughly 20% seen once, with more than 25% in the top ten. Sequencing was carried out using blood. These receptors came from a man aged 18 to 29 with Graves' hyperthyroidism. Each CDR3 is given with its conserved first and last residue. The D gene is left open where the match is weak. Rows may omit the clone size; those that give it use once, few, many or a size class.

cdr3_nt cdr3_aa j_call v_call clone_size d_call
TGTGCCAGCAGGGGAGTTCTCGGCGAGCAGTACTTC CASRGVLGEQYF TRBJ2-7 TRBV6-1 NA NA
TGTGCCAGCAGTTACTGGCGGGGCGCCCAATCGACCCAGTACTTC CASSYWRGAQSTQYF TRBJ2-5 TRBV6-5 many NA
TGTGCCAGCAGCTTAGGCCTAGGGACAGCCCAAGAGACCCAGTACTTC CASSLGLGTAQETQYF TRBJ2-5 TRBV13 NA TRBD1
TGTGCCAGCGGGAGCGGGGGGAGGCTAGAGACCCAGTACTTC CASGSGGRLETQYF TRBJ2-5 TRBV6-1 few TRBD2
TGTGCCAGCAGCTCGAGGGACGGAGAAGACGAGCAGTACTTC CASSSRDGEDEQYF TRBJ2-7 TRBV7-6 few NA
TGTGCCAGTACCCCCCGGGGGATTCAAGCTTTCTTT CASTPRGIQAFF TRBJ1-1 TRBV19 many NA
TGTGCCAGTAGTTGGTCAGGTTATAGCAATCAGCCCCAGCATTTT CASSWSGYSNQPQHF TRBJ1-5 TRBV19 few NA
TGCAGTGCTAAAATTTCAAGGACAGGGTTTACCTACGAGCAGTACTTC CSAKISRTGFTYEQYF TRBJ2-7 TRBV20-1 many TRBD1
TGTGCCACCAGTGACGACGGACAGGGAGAGACCCAGTACTTC CATSDDGQGETQYF TRBJ2-5 TRBV24-1 few TRBD1
TGTGCCAGCATCTCGGAAGGCGGGGAGCTGTTTTTT CASISEGGELFF TRBJ2-2 TRBV12-3/TRBV12-4 NA NA
TGTGCCAGCAGCTTAGGCCAGGGGCCGAACACTGAAGCTTTCTTT CASSLGQGPNTEAFF TRBJ1-1 TRBV7-2 NA NA
TGTGCCAGCAGGCCACAGGGGGTGAGGCAGCCCCAGCATTTT CASRPQGVRQPQHF TRBJ1-5 TRBV27 many TRBD1
TGTGCCAGCAGTTTCCCAGGGTGGGCGAACACTGAAGCTTTCTTT CASSFPGWANTEAFF TRBJ1-1 TRBV28 many NA
TGTGCCAGCCACTGGTCCCGGGACAGGGAGCCCCACATAGACGAGCAGTACTTC CASHWSRDREPHIDEQYF TRBJ2-7 TRBV6-2/TRBV6-3 NA TRBD1
TGTGCCAGCAGTACCCTATTTGGACAGTCTCTCTCTGGAAACACCATATATTTT CASSTLFGQSLSGNTIYF TRBJ1-3 TRBV2 NA NA
TGTGCCAGCAGTTTGTCTGGGGTCCCCACTGAAGCTTTCTTT CASSLSGVPTEAFF TRBJ1-1 TRBV28 NA NA
TGTGCCAGCAGCTTCGAAGCGGATGCAGGGGAAGGCGCCGGGGAGCTGTTGTTT CASSFEADAGEGAGELLF TRBJ2-2 TRBV11-2 NA NA
TGCAGCGTTGGGGACAGAGTCTACGAGCAGTACTTC CSVGDRVYEQYF TRBJ2-7 TRBV29-1 few TRBD1
TGTGCCAGCAGCGTAGAAGGGGTTCCCCAAGAGACCCAGTACTTC CASSVEGVPQETQYF TRBJ2-5 TRBV9 many NA
TGTGCCAGCAGAAGACAGGGACCCTCCTACGAGCAGTACTTC CASRRQGPSYEQYF TRBJ2-7 TRBV12-3/TRBV12-4 NA TRBD1
TGCAGTGCTCAATCGGGCCAGCGGGGGAACGAGCAGTACTTC CSAQSGQRGNEQYF TRBJ2-7 TRBV20-1 NA TRBD2
TGTGCCACCAGGGGGGGGGGGCAATGGCACGAGCAGTACTTC CATRGGGQWHEQYF TRBJ2-7 TRBV28 many NA
TGTGCCAGCAGTATACAGGTTAACACTGAAGCTTTCTTT CASSIQVNTEAFF TRBJ1-1 TRBV12-3/TRBV12-4 NA NA
TGTGCCAGCAGTTCCCACTTAGGAGGGGTCGTCGATCAGCCCCAGCATTTT CASSSHLGGVVDQPQHF TRBJ1-5 TRBV12-3/TRBV12-4 many NA
TGCAGTGCTATACTTCGACTAGCGGGGGAATGGGAGACCCAGTACTTC CSAILRLAGEWETQYF TRBJ2-5 TRBV20-1 many TRBD2